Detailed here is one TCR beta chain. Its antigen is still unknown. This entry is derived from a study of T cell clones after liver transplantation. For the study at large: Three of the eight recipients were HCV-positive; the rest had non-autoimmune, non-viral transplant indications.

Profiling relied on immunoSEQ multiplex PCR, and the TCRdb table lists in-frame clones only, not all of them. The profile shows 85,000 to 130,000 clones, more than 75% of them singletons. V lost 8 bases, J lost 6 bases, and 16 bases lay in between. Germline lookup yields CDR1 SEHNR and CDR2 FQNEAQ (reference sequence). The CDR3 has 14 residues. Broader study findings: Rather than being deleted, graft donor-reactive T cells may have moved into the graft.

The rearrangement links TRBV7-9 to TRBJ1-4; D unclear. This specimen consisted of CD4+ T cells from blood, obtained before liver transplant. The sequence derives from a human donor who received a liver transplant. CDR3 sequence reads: CASPPPFGDEKLFF. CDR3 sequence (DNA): TGTGCCAGCCCCCCCCCGTTTGGAGATGAAAAACTGTTTTTT.